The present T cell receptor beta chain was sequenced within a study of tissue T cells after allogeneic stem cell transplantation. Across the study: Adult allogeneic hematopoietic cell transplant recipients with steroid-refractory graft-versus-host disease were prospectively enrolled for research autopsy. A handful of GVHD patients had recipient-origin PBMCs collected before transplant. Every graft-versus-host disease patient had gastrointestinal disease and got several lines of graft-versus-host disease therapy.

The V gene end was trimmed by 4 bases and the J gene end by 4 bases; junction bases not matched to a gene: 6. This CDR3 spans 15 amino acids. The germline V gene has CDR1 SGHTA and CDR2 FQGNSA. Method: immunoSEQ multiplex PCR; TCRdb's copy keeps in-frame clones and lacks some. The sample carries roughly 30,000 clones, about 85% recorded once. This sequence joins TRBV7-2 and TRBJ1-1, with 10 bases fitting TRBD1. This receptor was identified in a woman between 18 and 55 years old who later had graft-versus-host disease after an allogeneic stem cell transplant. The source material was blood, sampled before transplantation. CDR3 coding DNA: TGTGCCAGCAGCTCCCGGGACAGGGGTGTCACTGAAGCTTTCTTT. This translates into CASSSRDRGVTEAFF.